The entry that follows covers one TCR beta chain sequence. Its antigen is unknown. The data originate from a study of Graves' ophthalmopathy and Graves' hyperthyroidism. Study-wide results and limits: Clonotypes were expanded in thyroid at above 0.001 frequency, and most also appeared in blood. The model achieved 70.59% sensitivity and roughly 72% specificity for ophthalmopathy progression.

There are 15 residues in the CDR3. Germline CDR1 is ENHRY and CDR2 is SYGVKD. Trimming cost V 8 bases and J 5 bases, with 18 bases left between them. Amplification of TCR beta CDR3 regions used RNA transcripts. The library came from an HTBI-primed first-round RT-PCR and a second-round multiplex PCR. One entry per CDR3 protein results from TCRdb running MiXCR on the multiplex PCR reads. The sample consists of roughly 350,000 distinct CDR3 sequences, approximately 17% of them appearing once. Cases classed as stable hyperthyroidism had no ophthalmopathy within 18 months of follow-up. Clinical symptoms and serum thyroxine were used for diagnosis; TRAb, thyroid ultrasound and orbital computed tomography were also relied on.

This chain connects TRBV10-3 to TRBJ2-2, with D perhaps matching TRBD2 (5 bases). The sequence came from an adult woman with stable Graves' hyperthyroidism. The sample comprised peripheral blood. CDR3 bases: TGTGCCATCCGAAGCCCGGCGCCGGGGACCGGGGAGCTGTTTTTT. It specifies CAIRSPAPGTGELFF.